This T cell receptor beta chain was identified during a study of T-cell reconstitution after alpha-beta-depleted transplantation in children. Unique molecular identifiers were built into the TCRbeta library. TCRdb re-derived calls from the PCR reads in MiXCR, one entry per CDR3 protein. The top ten clones hold about 6% of a sample with 200,000 to 250,000 distinct CDR3 sequences, around 10% of them seen once. This CDR3 spans 18 amino acids. Looked up from germline, CDR1 is DFQATT and CDR2 is SNEGSKA (reference sequence). V shed 1 base and J 3 bases; nucleotides not matched to a gene: 11. The starting material was PBMCs from the stem cell graft donor, obtained from the stem cell graft. The V call is TRBV20-1, the J call TRBJ2-3, with 12 bases lining up with TRBD2. The sequence came from a human donor who donated a stem cell graft to a child with acute lymphoblastic leukemia. CDR3 coding DNA: TGCAGTGCTAGAGGGACTAGCGGGGATTCGAGTTGGACAGATACGCAGTATTTT. This gives the protein CSARGTSGDSSWTDTQYF.